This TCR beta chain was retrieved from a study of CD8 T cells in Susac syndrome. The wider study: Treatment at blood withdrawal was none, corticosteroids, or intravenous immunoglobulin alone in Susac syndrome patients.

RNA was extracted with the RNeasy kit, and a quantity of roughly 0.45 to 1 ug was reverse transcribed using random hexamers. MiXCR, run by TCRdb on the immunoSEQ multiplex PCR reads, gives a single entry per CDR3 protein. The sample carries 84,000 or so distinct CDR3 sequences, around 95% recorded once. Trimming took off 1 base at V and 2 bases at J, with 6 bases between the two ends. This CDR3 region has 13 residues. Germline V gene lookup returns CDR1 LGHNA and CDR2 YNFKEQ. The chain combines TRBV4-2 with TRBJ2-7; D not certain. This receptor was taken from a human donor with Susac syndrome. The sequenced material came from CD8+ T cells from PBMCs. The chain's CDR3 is CASSQAGTYEQYF. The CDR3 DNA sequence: TGTGCCAGCAGCCAAGCGGGTACCTACGAGCAGTACTTC.